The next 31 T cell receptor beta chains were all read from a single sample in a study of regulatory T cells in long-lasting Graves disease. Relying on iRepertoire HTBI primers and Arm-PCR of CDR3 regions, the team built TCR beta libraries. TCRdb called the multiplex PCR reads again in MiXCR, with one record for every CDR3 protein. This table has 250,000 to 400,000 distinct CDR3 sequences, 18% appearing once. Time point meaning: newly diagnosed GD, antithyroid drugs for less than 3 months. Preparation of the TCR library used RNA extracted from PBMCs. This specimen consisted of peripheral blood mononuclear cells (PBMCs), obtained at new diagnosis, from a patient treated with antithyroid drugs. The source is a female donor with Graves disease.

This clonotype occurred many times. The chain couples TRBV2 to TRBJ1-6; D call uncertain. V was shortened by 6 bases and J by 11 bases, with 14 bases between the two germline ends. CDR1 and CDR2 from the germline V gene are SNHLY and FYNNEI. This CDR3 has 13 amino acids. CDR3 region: CASSPDRSPPLHF. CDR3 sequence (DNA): TGTGCCAGCAGCCCGGACCGGTCACCACCCCTCCACTTT.

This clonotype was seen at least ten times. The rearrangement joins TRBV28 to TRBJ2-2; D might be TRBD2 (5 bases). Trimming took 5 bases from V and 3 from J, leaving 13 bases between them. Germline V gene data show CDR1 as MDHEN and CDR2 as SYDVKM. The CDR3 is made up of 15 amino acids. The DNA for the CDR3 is TGTGCCAGCAGTCCGGGCGGGTCGGACACCGGGGAGCTGTTTTTT. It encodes CASSPGGSDTGELFF.

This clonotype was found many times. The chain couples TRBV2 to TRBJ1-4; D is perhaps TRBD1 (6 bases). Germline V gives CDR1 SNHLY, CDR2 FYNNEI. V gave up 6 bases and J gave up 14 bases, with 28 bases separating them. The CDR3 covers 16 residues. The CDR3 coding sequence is TGTGCCAGCAGGGGGGGCCGAGATGGAGTCTCAAAGAGGCTGTTTTTT. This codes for CASRGGRDGVSKRLFF.

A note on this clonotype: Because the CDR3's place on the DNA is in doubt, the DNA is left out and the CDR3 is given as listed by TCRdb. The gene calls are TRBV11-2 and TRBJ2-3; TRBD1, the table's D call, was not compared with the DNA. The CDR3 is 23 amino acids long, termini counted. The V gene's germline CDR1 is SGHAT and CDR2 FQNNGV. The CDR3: CASSFYICSASNRDRGATDTQYF.

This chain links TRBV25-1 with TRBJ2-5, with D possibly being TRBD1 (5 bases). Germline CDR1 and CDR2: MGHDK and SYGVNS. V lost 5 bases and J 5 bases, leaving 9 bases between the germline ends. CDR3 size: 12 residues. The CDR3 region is CASSRGVETQYF. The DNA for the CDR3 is TGTGCCAGCAGTAGGGGCGTGGAGACCCAGTACTTC.

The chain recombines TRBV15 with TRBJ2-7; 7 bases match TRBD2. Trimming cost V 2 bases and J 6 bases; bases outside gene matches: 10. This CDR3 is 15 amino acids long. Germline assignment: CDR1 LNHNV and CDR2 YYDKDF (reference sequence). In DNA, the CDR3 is TGTGCCACCAGCAGACTGAGCGGGACGTATGGCGAGCAGTACTTC. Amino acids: CATSRLSGTYGEQYF.

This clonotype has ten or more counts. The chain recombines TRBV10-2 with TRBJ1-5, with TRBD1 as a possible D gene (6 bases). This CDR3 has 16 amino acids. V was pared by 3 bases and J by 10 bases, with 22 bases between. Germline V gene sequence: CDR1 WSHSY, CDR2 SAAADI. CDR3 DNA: TGCGCCAGCAGTGAATTACAGGGTTCCCCTGACCGACCCCAGCATTTT. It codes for CASSELQGSPDRPQHF.

CDR3 coding DNA: TGTGCCAGCAGATATAATACGTACGAGCAGTACTTC. The encoded protein is CASRYNTYEQYF. This sequence joins TRBV2 and TRBJ2-7, with D unresolved. Trimming pared 6 bases from V and 4 bases from J, leaving 10 bases between. CDR3 size: 12 residues. Germline loops: CDR1 SNHLY, CDR2 FYNNEI.

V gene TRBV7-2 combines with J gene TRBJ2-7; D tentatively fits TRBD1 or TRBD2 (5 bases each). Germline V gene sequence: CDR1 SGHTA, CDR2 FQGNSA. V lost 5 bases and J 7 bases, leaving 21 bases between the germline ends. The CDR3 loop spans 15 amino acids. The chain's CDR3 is CASSPGTDSGWEQYF. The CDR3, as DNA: TGTGCCAGCAGCCCCGGGACGGATTCGGGATGGGAGCAGTACTTC.

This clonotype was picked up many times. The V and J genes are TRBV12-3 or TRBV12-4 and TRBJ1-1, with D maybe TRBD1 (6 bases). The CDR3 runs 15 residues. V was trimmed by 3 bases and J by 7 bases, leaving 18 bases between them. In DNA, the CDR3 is TGTGCCAGCAGTTTTCAAACGGGACACCTACTTGAAGCTTTCTTT. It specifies CASSFQTGHLLEAFF.

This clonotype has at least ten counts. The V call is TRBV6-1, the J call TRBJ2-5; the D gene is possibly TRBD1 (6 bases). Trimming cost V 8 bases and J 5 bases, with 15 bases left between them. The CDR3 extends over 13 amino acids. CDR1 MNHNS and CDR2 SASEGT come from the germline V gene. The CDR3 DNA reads TGTGCCAGCCAGGGGAATCTTCGGGAGACCCAGTACTTC. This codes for CASQGNLRETQYF.

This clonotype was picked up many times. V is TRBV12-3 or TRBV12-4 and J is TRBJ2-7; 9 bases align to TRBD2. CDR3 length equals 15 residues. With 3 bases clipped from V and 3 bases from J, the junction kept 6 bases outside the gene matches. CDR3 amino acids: CASSFSASGNYEQYF. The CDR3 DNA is TGTGCCAGCAGTTTTTCGGCTAGCGGGAACTACGAGCAGTACTTC.

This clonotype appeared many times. The chain's CDR3 is CASNGHPMNTEAFF. CDR3 coding DNA: TGTGCCAGCAATGGACACCCGATGAACACTGAAGCTTTCTTT. V usage is TRBV6-1 and J usage is TRBJ1-1, with D possibly TRBD1 on 5 matching bases. Germline assignment: CDR1 MNHNS and CDR2 SASEGT. There are 14 residues in the CDR3. V lost 7 bases and J 0 bases, leaving 12 bases between the germline ends.

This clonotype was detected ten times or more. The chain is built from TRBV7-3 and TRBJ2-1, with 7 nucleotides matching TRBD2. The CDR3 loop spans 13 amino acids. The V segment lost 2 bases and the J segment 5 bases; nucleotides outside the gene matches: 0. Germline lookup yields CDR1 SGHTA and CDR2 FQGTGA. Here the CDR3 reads CASSLAGDNEQFF. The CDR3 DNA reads TGTGCCAGCAGCTTAGCGGGAGACAATGAGCAGTTCTTC.

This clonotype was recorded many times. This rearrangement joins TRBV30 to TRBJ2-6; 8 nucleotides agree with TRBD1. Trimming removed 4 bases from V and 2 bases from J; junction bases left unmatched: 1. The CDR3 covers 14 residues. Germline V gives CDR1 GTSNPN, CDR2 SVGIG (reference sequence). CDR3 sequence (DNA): TGTGCCTGGAAGACAGGGGCTGGGGCCAACGTCCTGACTTTC. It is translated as CAWKTGAGANVLTF.

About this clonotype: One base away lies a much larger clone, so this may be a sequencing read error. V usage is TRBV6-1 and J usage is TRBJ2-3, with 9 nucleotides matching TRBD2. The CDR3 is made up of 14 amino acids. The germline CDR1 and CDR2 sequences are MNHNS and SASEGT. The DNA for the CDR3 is TGTTCCAGCCTGACTAGCGGAGGCACAGATACGCAGTATTTT. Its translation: CSSLTSGGTDTQYF.

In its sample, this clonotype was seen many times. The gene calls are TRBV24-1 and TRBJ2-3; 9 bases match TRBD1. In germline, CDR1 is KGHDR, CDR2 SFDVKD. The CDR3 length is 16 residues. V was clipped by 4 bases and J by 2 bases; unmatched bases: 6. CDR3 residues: CATSDPGQGNTDTQYF. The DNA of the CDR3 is TGTGCCACCAGTGACCCCGGACAGGGGAACACAGATACGCAGTATTTT.

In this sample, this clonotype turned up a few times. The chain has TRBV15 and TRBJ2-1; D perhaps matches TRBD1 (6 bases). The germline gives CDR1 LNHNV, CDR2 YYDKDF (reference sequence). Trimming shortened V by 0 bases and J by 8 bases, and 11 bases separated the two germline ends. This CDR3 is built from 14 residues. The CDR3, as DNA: TGTGCCACCAGCAGAGACAGGGGCGTGCATGAGCAGTTCTTC. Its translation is CATSRDRGVHEQFF. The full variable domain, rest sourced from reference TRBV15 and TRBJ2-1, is DAMVIQNPRYQVTQFGKPVTLSCSQTLNHNVMYWYQQKSSQAPKLLFHYYDKDFNNEADTPDNFQSRRPNTSFCFLDIRSPGLGDTAMYLCATSRDRGVHEQFFGPGTRLTVL.

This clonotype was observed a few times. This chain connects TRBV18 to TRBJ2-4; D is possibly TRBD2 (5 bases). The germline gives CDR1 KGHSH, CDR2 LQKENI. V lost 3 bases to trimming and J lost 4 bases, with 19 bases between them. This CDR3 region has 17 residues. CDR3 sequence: CASSPLGEGPHKNIQYF. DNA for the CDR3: TGTGCCAGCTCACCCCTCGGGGAAGGGCCGCATAAAAACATTCAGTACTTC.

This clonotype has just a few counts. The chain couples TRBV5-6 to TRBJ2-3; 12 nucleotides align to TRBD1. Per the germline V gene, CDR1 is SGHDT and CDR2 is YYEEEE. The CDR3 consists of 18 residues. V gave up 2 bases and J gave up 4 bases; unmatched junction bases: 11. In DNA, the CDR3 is TGTGCCAGCAGCTTTTCGTACGGGACAGGGGGCGCAGCAGATACGCAGTATTTT. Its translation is CASSFSYGTGGAADTQYF.

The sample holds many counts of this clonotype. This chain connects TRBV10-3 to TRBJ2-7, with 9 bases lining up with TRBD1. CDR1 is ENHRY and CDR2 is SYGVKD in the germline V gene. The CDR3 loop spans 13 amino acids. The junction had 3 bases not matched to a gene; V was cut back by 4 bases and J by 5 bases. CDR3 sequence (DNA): TGTGCCATCAGTGGGACAGGGGAAGACGAGCAGTACTTC. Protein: CAISGTGEDEQYF.

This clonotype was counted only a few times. The CDR3 reads CASRVRDTPWNEQFF. The CDR3 coding sequence is TGTGCCAGCAGGGTCCGGGACACCCCTTGGAATGAGCAGTTCTTC. This rearrangement joins TRBV6-1 to TRBJ2-1; a weak D match, TRBD1 (6 bases). CDR1 and CDR2 from the germline V gene are MNHNS and SASEGT. V was cut by 6 bases and J by 7 bases, with 19 bases left in between. The length of the CDR3 is 15 residues.

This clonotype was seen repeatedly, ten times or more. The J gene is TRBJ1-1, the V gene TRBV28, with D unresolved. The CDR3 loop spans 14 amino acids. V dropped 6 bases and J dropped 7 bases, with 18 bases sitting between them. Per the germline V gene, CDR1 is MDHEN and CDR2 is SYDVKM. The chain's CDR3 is CASSPKAGYSEAFF. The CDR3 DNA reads TGTGCCAGCAGCCCAAAAGCGGGGTATAGTGAAGCTTTCTTT.

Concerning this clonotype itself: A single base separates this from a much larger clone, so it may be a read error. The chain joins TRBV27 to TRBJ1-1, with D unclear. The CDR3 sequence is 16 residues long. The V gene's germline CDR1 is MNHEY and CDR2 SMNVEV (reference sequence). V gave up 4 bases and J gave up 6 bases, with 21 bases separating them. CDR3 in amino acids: CASSSGNGVSYAEAFF. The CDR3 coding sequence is TGTGCCAGCAGTTCGGGGAACGGGGTGTCTTATGCTGAAGCTTTCTTT.

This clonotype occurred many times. CDR3 nucleotides: TGTGCCAGCAGTGACCTGCAGCGGGAGGGCCCCGGGGAGCTGTTTTTT. Amino acid sequence: CASSDLQREGPGELFF. The chain employs TRBV25-1 and TRBJ2-2, with TRBD2 identical over 10 bases. Germline V gives CDR1 MGHDK, CDR2 SYGVNS. J was trimmed by 6 bases and V by 3 bases; bases with no gene match: 7. CDR3 size: 16 residues.

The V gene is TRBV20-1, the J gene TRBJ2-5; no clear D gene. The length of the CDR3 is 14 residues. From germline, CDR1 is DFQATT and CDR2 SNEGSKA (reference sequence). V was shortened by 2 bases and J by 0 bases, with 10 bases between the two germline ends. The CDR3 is CSARFGWYQETQYF. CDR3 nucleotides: TGCAGTGCTAGATTTGGGTGGTACCAAGAGACCCAGTACTTC.

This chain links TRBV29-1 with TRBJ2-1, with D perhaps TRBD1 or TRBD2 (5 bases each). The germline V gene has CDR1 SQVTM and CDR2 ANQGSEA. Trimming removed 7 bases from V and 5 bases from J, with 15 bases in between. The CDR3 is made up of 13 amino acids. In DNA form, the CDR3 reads TGCAGCGCTGGGGGTGGGTCGGACAATGAGCAGTTCTTC. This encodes CSAGGGSDNEQFF.

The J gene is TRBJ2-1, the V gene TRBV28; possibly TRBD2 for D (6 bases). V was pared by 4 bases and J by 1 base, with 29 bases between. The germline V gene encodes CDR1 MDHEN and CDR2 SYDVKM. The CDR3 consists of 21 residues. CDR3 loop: CASSYRLGRPRLGASYNEQFF. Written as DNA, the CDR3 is TGTGCCAGCAGTTACCGCCTGGGGAGGCCCCGGCTCGGGGCTTCCTACAATGAGCAGTTCTTC.

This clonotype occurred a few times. CDR3 amino acids: CASSLQGQRNTGELFF. DNA of the CDR3: TGTGCCAGCAGCTTACAAGGACAGAGGAACACCGGGGAGCTGTTTTTT. V gene TRBV7-9 combines with J gene TRBJ2-2; perhaps TRBD1 as D (6 bases). CDR1 and CDR2 from the germline V gene are SEHNR and FQNEAQ (reference sequence). The CDR3 runs to 16 residues. The ends were cut back, 2 bases at V and 1 base at J, with 11 bases in the middle.

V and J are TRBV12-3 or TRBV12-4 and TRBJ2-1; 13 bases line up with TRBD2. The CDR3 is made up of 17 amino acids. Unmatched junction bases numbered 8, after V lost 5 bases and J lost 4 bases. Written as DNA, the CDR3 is TGTGCCAGCAGTCCGAGCGTGGGACTAGCGGGATACAATGAGCAGTTCTTC. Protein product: CASSPSVGLAGYNEQFF.

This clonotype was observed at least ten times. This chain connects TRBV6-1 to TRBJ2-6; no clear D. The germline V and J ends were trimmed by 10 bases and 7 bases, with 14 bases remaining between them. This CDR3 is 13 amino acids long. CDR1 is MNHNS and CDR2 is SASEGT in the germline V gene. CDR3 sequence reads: CATGTLGANVLTF. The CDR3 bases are TGTGCCACTGGCACTCTGGGAGCCAACGTCCTGACTTTC.